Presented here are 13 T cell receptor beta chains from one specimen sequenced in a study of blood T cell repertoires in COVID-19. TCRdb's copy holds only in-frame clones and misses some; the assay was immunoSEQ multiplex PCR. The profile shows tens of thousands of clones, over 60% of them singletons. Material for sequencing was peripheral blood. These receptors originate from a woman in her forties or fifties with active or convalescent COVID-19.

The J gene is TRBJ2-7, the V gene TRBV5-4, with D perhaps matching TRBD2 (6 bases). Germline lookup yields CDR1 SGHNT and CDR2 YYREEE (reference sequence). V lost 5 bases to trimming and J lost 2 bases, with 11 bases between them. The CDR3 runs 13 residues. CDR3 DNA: TGTGCCAGCAGTTGGGACTTAACCTACGAGCAGTACTTC. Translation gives CASSWDLTYEQYF.

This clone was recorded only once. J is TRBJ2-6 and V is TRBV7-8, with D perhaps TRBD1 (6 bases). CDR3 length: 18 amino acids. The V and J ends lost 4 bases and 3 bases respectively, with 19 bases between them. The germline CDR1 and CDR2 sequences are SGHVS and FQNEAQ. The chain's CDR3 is CASSSLEGEGRGANVLTF. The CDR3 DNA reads TGTGCCAGCAGCTCCTTAGAGGGGGAAGGCCGTGGGGCCAACGTCCTGACTTTC. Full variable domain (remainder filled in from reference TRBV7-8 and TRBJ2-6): GAGVSQSPRYKVAKRGQDVALRCDPISGHVSLFWYQQALGQGPEFLTYFQNEAQLDKSGLPSDRFFAERPEGSVSTLKIQRTQQEDSAVYLCASSSLEGEGRGANVLTFGAGSRLTVL.

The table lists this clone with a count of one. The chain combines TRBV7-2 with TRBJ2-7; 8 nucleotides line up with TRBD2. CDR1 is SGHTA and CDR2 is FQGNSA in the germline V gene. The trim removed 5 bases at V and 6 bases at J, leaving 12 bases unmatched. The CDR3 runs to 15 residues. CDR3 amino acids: CASSIRGGPGVEQYF. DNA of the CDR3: TGTGCCAGCAGCATACGCGGGGGGCCCGGGGTCGAGCAGTACTTC. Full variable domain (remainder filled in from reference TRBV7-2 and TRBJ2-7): GAGVSQSPSNKVTEKGKDVELRCDPISGHTALYWYRQSLGQGLEFLIYFQGNSAPDKSGLPSDRFSAERTGGSVSTLTIQRTQQEDSAVYLCASSIRGGPGVEQYFGPGTRLTVT.

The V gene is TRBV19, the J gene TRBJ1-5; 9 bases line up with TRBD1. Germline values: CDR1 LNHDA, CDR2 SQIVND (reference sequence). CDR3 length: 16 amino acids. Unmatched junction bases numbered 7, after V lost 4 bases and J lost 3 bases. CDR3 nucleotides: TGTGCCAGTAGTACCGGGACAGGGACTATCAATCAGCCCCAGCATTTT. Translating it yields CASSTGTGTINQPQHF. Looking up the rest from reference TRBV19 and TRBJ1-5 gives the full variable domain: DGGITQSPKYLFRKEGQNVTLSCEQNLNHDAMYWYRQDPGQGLRLIYYSQIVNDFQKGDIAEGYSVSREKKESFPLTVTSAQKNPTAFYLCASSTGTGTINQPQHFGDGTRLSIL.

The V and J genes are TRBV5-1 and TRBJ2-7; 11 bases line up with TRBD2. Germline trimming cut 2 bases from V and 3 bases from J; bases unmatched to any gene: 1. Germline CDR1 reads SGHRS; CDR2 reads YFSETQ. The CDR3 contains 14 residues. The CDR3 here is CASSFGTSGYEQYF. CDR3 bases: TGCGCCAGCAGCTTTGGGACTAGCGGCTACGAGCAGTACTTC.

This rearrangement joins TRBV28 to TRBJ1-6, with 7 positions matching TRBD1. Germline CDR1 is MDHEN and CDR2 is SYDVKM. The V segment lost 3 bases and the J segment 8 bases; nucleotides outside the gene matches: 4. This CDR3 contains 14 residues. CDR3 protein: CASSFWTGDSPLHF. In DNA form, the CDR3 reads TGTGCCAGCAGTTTCTGGACAGGTGATTCACCCCTCCACTTT.

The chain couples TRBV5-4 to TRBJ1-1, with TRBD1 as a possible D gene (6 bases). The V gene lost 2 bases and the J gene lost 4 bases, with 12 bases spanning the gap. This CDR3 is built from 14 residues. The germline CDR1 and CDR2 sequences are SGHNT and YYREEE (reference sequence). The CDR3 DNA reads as TGTGCCAGCAGCTTTGTACAGGGACGCACTGAAGCTTTCTTT. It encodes CASSFVQGRTEAFF.

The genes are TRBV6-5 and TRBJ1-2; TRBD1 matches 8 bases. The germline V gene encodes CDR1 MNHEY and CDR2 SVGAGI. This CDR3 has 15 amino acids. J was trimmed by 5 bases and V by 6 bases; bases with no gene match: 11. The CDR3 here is CASRLTGRQGYGYTF. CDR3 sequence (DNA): TGTGCCAGCAGATTAACCGGAAGACAGGGGTATGGCTACACCTTC.

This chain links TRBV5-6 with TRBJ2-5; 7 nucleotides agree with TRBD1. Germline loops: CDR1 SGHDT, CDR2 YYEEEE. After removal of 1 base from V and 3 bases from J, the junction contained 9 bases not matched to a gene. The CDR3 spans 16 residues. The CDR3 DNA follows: TGTGCCAGCAGCTTGACAACCGGGACAGTAAAAGAGACCCAGTACTTC. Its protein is CASSLTTGTVKETQYF.

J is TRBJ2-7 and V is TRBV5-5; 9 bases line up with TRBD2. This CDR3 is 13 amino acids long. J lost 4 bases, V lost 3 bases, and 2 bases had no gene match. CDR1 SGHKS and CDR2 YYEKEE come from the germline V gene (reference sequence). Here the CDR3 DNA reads TGTGCCAGCAGCTATGGACTAGCGTACGAGCAGTACTTC. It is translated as CASSYGLAYEQYF. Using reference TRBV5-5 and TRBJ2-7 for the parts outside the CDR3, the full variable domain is DAGVTQSPTHLIKTRGQQVTLRCSPISGHKSVSWYQQVLGQGPQFIFQYYEKEERGRGNFPDRFSARQFPNYSSELNVNALLLGDSALYLCASSYGLAYEQYFGPGTRLTVT.

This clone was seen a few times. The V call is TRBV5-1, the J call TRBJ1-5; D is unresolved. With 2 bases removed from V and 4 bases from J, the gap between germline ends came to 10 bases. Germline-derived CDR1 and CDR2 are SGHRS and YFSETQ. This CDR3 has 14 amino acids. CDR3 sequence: CASSFNGGNQPQHF. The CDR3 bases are TGCGCCAGCAGCTTTAACGGCGGGAATCAGCCCCAGCATTTT.

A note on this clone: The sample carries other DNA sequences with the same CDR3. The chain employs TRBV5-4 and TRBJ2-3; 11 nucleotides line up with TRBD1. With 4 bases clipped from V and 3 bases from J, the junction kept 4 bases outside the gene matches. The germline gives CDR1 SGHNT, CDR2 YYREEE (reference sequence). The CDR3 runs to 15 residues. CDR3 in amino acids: CASSRDRGRTDTQYF. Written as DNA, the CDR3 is TGTGCCAGCAGCCGGGACAGGGGGAGGACAGATACGCAGTATTTT.

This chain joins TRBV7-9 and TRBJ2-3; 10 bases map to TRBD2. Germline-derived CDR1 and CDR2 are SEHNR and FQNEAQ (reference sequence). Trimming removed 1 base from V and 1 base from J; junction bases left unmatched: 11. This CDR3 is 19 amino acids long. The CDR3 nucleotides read TGTGCCAGCAGCTTAGGGGCTAGCGGGGGCCTTTTGGGCACAGATACGCAGTATTTT. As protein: CASSLGASGGLLGTDTQYF. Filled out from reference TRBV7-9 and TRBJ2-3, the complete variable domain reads DTGVSQNPRHKITKRGQNVTFRCDPISEHNRLYWYRQTLGQGPEFLTYFQNEAQLEKSRLLSDRFSAERPKGSFSTLEIQRTEQGDSAMYLCASSLGASGGLLGTDTQYFGPGTRLTVL.